Following are 20 T cell receptor beta chains from one sample sequenced in a study of T cells after yellow fever vaccination. TCRdb re-derived calls from the 5' RACE reads in MiXCR, one entry per CDR3 protein. This sample has about 350,000 distinct CDR3 sequences, with over 4% found just once. The sample here was PBMCs, taken 5 days after the yellow fever booster vaccination. The source is a man between 18 and 35 years old who received the YFV17D yellow fever vaccine.

This clonotype was detected a few times. The gene calls are TRBV5-1 and TRBJ1-2; D remains unclear. V was clipped by 0 bases and J by 6 bases, with 24 bases between them. CDR3 size: 18 residues. Germline CDR1 SGHRS, CDR2 YFSETQ. The DNA for the CDR3 is TGCGCCAGCAGCTTGGTGCGTGGTCCCGCAGGTCCAACGGATGGCTACACCTTC. As protein: CASSLVRGPAGPTDGYTF.

The gene calls are TRBV3-1 and TRBJ1-5; D remains ambiguous. The germline gives CDR1 LGHDT, CDR2 YNNKEL (reference sequence). V lost 4 bases to trimming and J lost 5 bases, with 12 bases between them. This CDR3 comprises 14 residues. The CDR3 DNA reads as TGTGCCAGCAGCCCGGGTCTCCCCCATCAGCCCCAGCATTTT. The encoded protein is CASSPGLPHQPQHF.

This clonotype has just a few counts. The chain employs TRBV20-1 and TRBJ2-2; D is unclear. In germline, CDR1 is DFQATT, CDR2 SNEGSKA (reference sequence). The CDR3 sequence is 14 residues long. V gave up 5 bases and J gave up 1 base, with 11 bases separating them. CDR3 DNA: TGCAGTGCTTACACCGATCTGAACACCGGGGAGCTGTTTTTT. Translated: CSAYTDLNTGELFF.

This clonotype has just a few counts. V usage is TRBV27 and J usage is TRBJ2-3, with 7 bases matching TRBD2. The CDR3 spans 16 residues. The germline V gene has CDR1 MNHEY and CDR2 SMNVEV (reference sequence). V was clipped by 0 bases and J by 1 base; unmatched bases: 4. CDR3 nucleotides: TGTGCCAGCAGTTTATCTCGGACTAGTGGCACAGATACGCAGTATTTT. Amino acids: CASSLSRTSGTDTQYF.

J is TRBJ1-1 and V is TRBV7-3, with 9 bases identical to TRBD1. V shed 3 bases and J 5 bases; nucleotides not matched to a gene: 4. The CDR3 has 14 amino acids. The germline gives CDR1 SGHTA, CDR2 FQGTGA. Here the CDR3 reads CASSFTGGRTEAFF. Written as DNA, the CDR3 is TGTGCCAGCAGCTTCACAGGGGGCCGTACTGAAGCTTTCTTT. The whole variable domain, remainder taken from reference TRBV7-3 and TRBJ1-1, is GAGVSQTPSNKVTEKGKYVELRCDPISGHTALYWYRQSLGQGPEFLIYFQGTGAADDSGLPNDRFFAVRPEGSVSTLKIQRTERGDSAVYLCASSFTGGRTEAFFGQGTRLTVV.

This chain joins TRBV12-3 or TRBV12-4 and TRBJ2-5, with a weak D call TRBD2 (6 bases). V was cut by 0 bases and J by 3 bases, with 8 bases left in between. The CDR3 extends over 14 amino acids. The CDR3 nucleotides read TGTGCCAGCAGTTTAGCTTGGGGGGAAGAGACCCAGTACTTC. Protein: CASSLAWGEETQYF.

This clonotype was found many times. V usage is TRBV7-9 and J usage is TRBJ2-7; D unclear. V lost 6 bases and J 1 base, leaving 10 bases between the germline ends. This CDR3 has 13 residues. Germline-derived CDR1 and CDR2 are SEHNR and FQNEAQ (reference sequence). The CDR3 DNA follows: TGTGCCAGCAGTCTGGCGAAGTCCTACGAGCAGTACTTC. Protein product: CASSLAKSYEQYF.

This chain connects TRBV3-2 to TRBJ2-1; the D call in the table, TRBD1, was not verified against the DNA. TRBV3-2 is annotated as a pseudogene. The CDR3 runs 18 residues. The DNA of the CDR3 is TGTGCCAGCAGCTTGATTCGCCACCCCTCACCCACGAGCAATGAGCAGTTCTTC. It is translated as CASSLIRHPSPTSNEQFF.

The rearrangement links TRBV6-6 to TRBJ2-5, with a possible D match to TRBD1 (6 bases). V lost 6 bases, J lost 0 bases, and 26 bases lay in between. Germline V gene lookup returns CDR1 MNHNY and CDR2 SVGAGI (reference sequence). CDR3 size: 19 residues. CDR3 nucleotides: TGTGCCAGCAGCCTAGCTCCCCTACGACAGGACGAGTACCAAGAGACCCAGTACTTC. Translation: CASSLAPLRQDEYQETQYF.

The V gene is TRBV10-3, the J gene TRBJ2-6; D is perhaps TRBD2 (5 bases). Trimming stripped 3 bases from V and 2 bases from J, with 8 bases between. CDR1 and CDR2 (germline): ENHRY, SYGVKD. The CDR3 is 15 residues long. CDR3 sequence reads: CAISDREPGANVLTF. The DNA of the CDR3 is TGTGCCATCAGTGACCGGGAACCTGGGGCCAACGTCCTGACTTTC.

The chain couples TRBV5-1 to TRBJ1-1; D is unresolved. The CDR3 is made up of 13 amino acids. Trimming took off 1 base at V and 7 bases at J, with 11 bases between the two ends. CDR1 and CDR2 from the germline V gene are SGHRS and YFSETQ. CDR3 in DNA: TGCGCCAGCAGCTTGAGTCCGGAGGTTGAAGCTTTCTTT. The encoded protein is CASSLSPEVEAFF.

The table lists this clonotype with a few counts. V gene TRBV5-5 combines with J gene TRBJ2-2; D remains ambiguous. CDR1 and CDR2 (germline): SGHKS, YYEKEE (reference sequence). This CDR3 is built from 15 residues. V gave up 2 bases and J gave up 3 bases, with 11 bases separating them. CDR3 loop: CASSFLQPHTGELFF. In DNA, the CDR3 is TGTGCCAGCAGCTTCTTACAGCCCCACACCGGGGAGCTGTTTTTT.

Many counts were recorded for this clonotype. The chain recombines TRBV19 with TRBJ2-7; D is possibly TRBD2 (6 bases). Germline-derived CDR1 and CDR2 are LNHDA and SQIVND (reference sequence). Trimming left V 4 bases short and J 2 bases short, with 12 bases between. The CDR3 runs 14 residues. CDR3 region: CASSTRGVAYEQYF. CDR3 bases: TGTGCCAGTAGTACCCGCGGGGTGGCCTACGAGCAGTACTTC.

This chain uses TRBV5-1 with TRBJ1-2; weak D call: TRBD1 (5 bases). Trimming removed 0 bases from V and 6 bases from J, with 9 bases in between. Germline CDR1 is SGHRS and CDR2 is YFSETQ. The CDR3 loop spans 13 amino acids. The CDR3 DNA sequence: TGCGCCAGCAGCTTGGGCAGGGCGGATGGCTACACCTTC. Its protein product is CASSLGRADGYTF.

This clonotype came up a few times. This chain uses TRBV7-2 with TRBJ2-5; 7 bases match TRBD1. Germline lookup yields CDR1 SGHTA and CDR2 FQGNSA. Trimming cost V 6 bases and J 5 bases; bases outside gene matches: 15. There are 16 residues in the CDR3. The CDR3 loop is CASRPNRGGRLETQYF. The CDR3 DNA sequence: TGTGCCAGCAGGCCCAACAGGGGTGGTAGGTTGGAGACCCAGTACTTC. The whole variable domain, remainder taken from reference TRBV7-2 and TRBJ2-5, is GAGVSQSPSNKVTEKGKDVELRCDPISGHTALYWYRQSLGQGLEFLIYFQGNSAPDKSGLPSDRFSAERTGGSVSTLTIQRTQQEDSAVYLCASRPNRGGRLETQYFGPGTRLLVL.

This clonotype was counted many times. The chain has TRBV25-1 and TRBJ1-1, with D tentatively TRBD1 (6 bases). This CDR3 has 12 residues. V lost 8 bases, J lost 4 bases, and 11 bases lay in between. The germline V gene encodes CDR1 MGHDK and CDR2 SYGVNS. The CDR3 is CASRGQITEAFF. The CDR3 DNA sequence: TGTGCCAGCCGTGGACAGATCACTGAAGCTTTCTTT.

In this sample, this clonotype turned up a few times. This chain connects TRBV4-1 to TRBJ2-1; 9 bases match TRBD1. Trimming at V came to 3 bases and at J to 6 bases, leaving 12 bases not matched to a gene. The CDR3 has 17 residues. Germline CDR1 is MGHRA and CDR2 is YSYEKL. As DNA, the CDR3 is TGCGCCAGCAGCCAGGGAGGGCGGACAGGGGCCCTCAATGAGCAGTTCTTC. Translated, it gives CASSQGGRTGALNEQFF.

This chain connects TRBV7-9 to TRBJ2-3; TRBD2 matches at 8 bases. The CDR3 covers 19 residues. The ends lost 1 base at V and 0 bases at J; junction bases unmatched: 12. From germline, CDR1 is SEHNR and CDR2 FQNEAQ (reference sequence). The CDR3 reads CASSLVLGLGPSSTDTQYF. In DNA form, the CDR3 reads TGTGCCAGCAGCTTAGTCTTGGGACTAGGTCCTAGTAGCACAGATACGCAGTATTTT. Drawing the rest from reference TRBV7-9 and TRBJ2-3, the complete variable domain is DTGVSQNPRHKITKRGQNVTFRCDPISEHNRLYWYRQTLGQGPEFLTYFQNEAQLEKSRLLSDRFSAERPKGSFSTLEIQRTEQGDSAMYLCASSLVLGLGPSSTDTQYFGPGTRLTVL.

There are a few counts of this clonotype. The chain couples TRBV5-1 to TRBJ2-2; a possible D gene is TRBD1 (5 bases). Germline V gene lookup returns CDR1 SGHRS and CDR2 YFSETQ. This CDR3 contains 15 residues. V was pared by 2 bases and J by 2 bases, with 10 bases between. The CDR3 DNA reads as TGCGCCAGCAGCTTTAGTACAGGCAACACCGGGGAGCTGTTTTTT. Translation gives CASSFSTGNTGELFF.

The V call is TRBV11-1, the J call TRBJ2-3; a possible D gene is TRBD1 (6 bases). Germline CDR1 SGHAT, CDR2 FQDESV (reference sequence). V lost 3 bases, J lost 1 base, and 11 bases lay in between. This CDR3 comprises 15 residues. The CDR3 region has the DNA TGTGCCAGCAGCTTTGACAGGTTGGGCACAGATACGCAGTATTTT. Translating gives CASSFDRLGTDTQYF.